This paragraph covers one TCR beta chain sequence. The data belong to a study of blood T cell repertoires in COVID-19. V was clipped by 5 bases and J by 5 bases, with 19 bases between them. CDR3 length: 15 residues. CDR1 is SGHNT, CDR2 YYREEE, per germline (reference sequence). Per the authors' pipeline: Amplification from reference gene primers served as the basis for estimated nucleated cell counts. Using immunoSEQ multiplex PCR, the repertoire was profiled, and TCRdb retains in-frame clones only, with some absent. D and trimming were read from the DNA, whereas the V and J calls and clone size are those reported in that table. The table shows some 460,000 clones, with roughly 89% occurring only once.

This chain joins TRBV5-4 and TRBJ1-1; weak D call: TRBD1 (6 bases). The TCR was taken from a woman between 25 and 40 years old with acute or convalescent COVID-19. The sequencing input was peripheral blood. For the CDR3, the DNA is TGTGCCAGCAGTTCTACCGGACAGCTGGGGACTGAAGCTTTCTTT. Protein product: CASSSTGQLGTEAFF.